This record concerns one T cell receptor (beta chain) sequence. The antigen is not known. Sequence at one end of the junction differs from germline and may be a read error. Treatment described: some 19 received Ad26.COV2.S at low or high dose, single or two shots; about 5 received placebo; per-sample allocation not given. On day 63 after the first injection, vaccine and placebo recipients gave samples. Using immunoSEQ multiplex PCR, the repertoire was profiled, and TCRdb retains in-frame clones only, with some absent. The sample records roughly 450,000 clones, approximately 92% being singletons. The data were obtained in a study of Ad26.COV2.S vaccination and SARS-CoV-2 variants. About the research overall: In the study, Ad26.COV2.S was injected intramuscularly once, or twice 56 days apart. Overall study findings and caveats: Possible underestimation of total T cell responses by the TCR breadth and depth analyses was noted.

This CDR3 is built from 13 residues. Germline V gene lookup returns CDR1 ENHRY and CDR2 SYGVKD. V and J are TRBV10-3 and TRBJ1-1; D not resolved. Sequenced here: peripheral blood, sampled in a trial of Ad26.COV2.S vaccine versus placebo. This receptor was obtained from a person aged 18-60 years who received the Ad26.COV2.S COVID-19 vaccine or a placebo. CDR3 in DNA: TGTGCCATCAATGAGTTGCCCAACACTGAAGCTTTCTTT. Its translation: CAINELPNTEAFF.